The TCR beta chain described here comes from a study of T cells in localized non-small cell lung cancer. Study conclusions and caveats: Higher T cell density in the blood was associated with longer overall survival, whereas higher adjacent-lung clonality associated with shorter survival.

Profiling relied on immunoSEQ multiplex PCR, and the TCRdb table lists in-frame clones only, not all of them. The table lists approximately 34,000 clones, 93% of them singletons. As regards this clone: The antigen is not known.

The germline V gene has CDR1 SGHAT and CDR2 FQNNGV. V lost 5 bases, J lost 7 bases, and 15 bases lay in between. CDR3 size: 15 residues. This chain links TRBV11-2 with TRBJ1-6; maybe TRBD1 (5 bases). Sequenced material: peripheral blood, taken before any cancer treatment. The receptor's source is a female donor older than 55 with stage I lung adenocarcinoma. The CDR3 DNA is TGTGCCAGCAGCCCGCCGGGGGGAACCAATTCACCCCTCCACTTT. Amino acid sequence: CASSPPGGTNSPLHF.